Listed below are T cell receptor beta chains from one sample, sequenced in a study of blood T cells in healthy people across ages. In TCRdb, the 5' RACE reads were re-called with MiXCR into one record per CDR3 protein. Found here are 1.5 million to 2 million distinct CDR3 sequences, 28% of them singletons; the top ten hold more than 6%. Sequenced: blood. All receptors come from a woman in her twenties or thirties in good health. The CDR3 runs from the conserved cysteine through the conserved F or W. Fields, in order: V gene, D gene, J gene, clone size, CDR3 DNA, CDR3 protein. A D gene is named only where the DNA matches it firmly. Size is stated for part of the rows, as once, few or many counts, or as a class when the clone is expanded.

TRBV15	TRBD2	TRBJ2-7	.	TGTGCCACCAGCAGAGAAGGGGCTAGCGGGAGTGGTGAGCAGTACTTC	CATSREGASGSGEQYF
TRBV28	TRBD2	TRBJ2-3	.	TGTGCCAGCAGTGCGGTGACGGGCGGACTAGCGGGGGGGACCAGCACAGATACGCAGTATTTT	CASSAVTGGLAGGTSTDTQYF
TRBV4-3	TRBD2	TRBJ2-1	many	TGCACCAGCAGCCCAGGACTAGCCGGGGGATGGGCCAATGAGCAGTTCTTC	CTSSPGLAGGWANEQFF
TRBV12-3/TRBV12-4	TRBD1	TRBJ1-1	.	TGTGCCAGCAGTACCATCCGGACAGGGAACACTGAAGCTTTCTTT	CASSTIRTGNTEAFF
TRBV20-1	.	TRBJ2-5	.	TGCAGTGCGATCAGGGGCAGTACGGAGACCCAGTACTTC	CSAIRGSTETQYF
TRBV29-1	.	TRBJ2-7	many	TGCAGCGTTGACGGACCTACCGGCGAGCAGTACTTC	CSVDGPTGEQYF
TRBV20-1	TRBD2	TRBJ2-3	few	TGCAGTGCTAGAGCCCCTAGCGGGGGGGTCCGAGATACGCAGTATTTT	CSARAPSGGVRDTQYF
TRBV12-3/TRBV12-4	.	TRBJ1-6	few	TGTGCCAGCAGCCCCCGTGGGCCTCGTGATTCACCCCTCCACTTT	CASSPRGPRDSPLHF
TRBV7-2	.	TRBJ2-7	.	TGTGCCAGCAGCCTAGAGGACTTTTCCTACGAGCAGTACTTC	CASSLEDFSYEQYF
TRBV3-1	.	TRBJ2-3	.	TGTGCCAGCAGCCAAGAAGGGTCCACCGCAGATACGCAGTATTTT	CASSQEGSTADTQYF
TRBV12-3/TRBV12-4	TRBD2	TRBJ2-1	many	TGTGCCAGCAGTTTGCGGGGGGGCCGGGCTGATGAGCAGTTCTTC	CASSLRGGRADEQFF
TRBV20-1	.	TRBJ1-2	.	TGCAGTGCTCCCCGTCAGGATGTCACTTATGGCTACACCTTC	CSAPRQDVTYGYTF
TRBV21-1	.	TRBJ2-7	.	TGTGCCAGCAGCAAAGCATTCCGCGGGACAGGGGAGATTTACGAGCAGTACTTC	CASSKAFRGTGEIYEQYF
TRBV11-2	.	TRBJ2-6	few	TGTGCCAGCAGCCTTCCCGTCGGCTCTGGGGCCAACGTCCTGACTTTC	CASSLPVGSGANVLTF
TRBV27	TRBD1	TRBJ2-6	few	TGTGCCAGCAGCCGGGACAGGGATGGGGCCAACGTCCTGACTTTC	CASSRDRDGANVLTF
TRBV3-1	.	TRBJ1-5	many	TGTGCCAGCAGCCAATTTCTTGGCAATCAGCCCCAGCATTTT	CASSQFLGNQPQHF
TRBV2	.	TRBJ2-7	.	TGTGCCAGCAGTGAGGACTACTCCTACGAGCAGTACTTC	CASSEDYSYEQYF
TRBV5-1	.	TRBJ2-1	.	TGCGCCAGCAGCTTGGGCGGGACCGAATACAATGAGCAGTTCTTC	CASSLGGTEYNEQFF
TRBV5-5	.	TRBJ1-5	.	TGTGCCAGCAGCTTAGGAACCGATCAGTCCCAGCATTTT	CASSLGTDQSQHF
TRBV11-2	.	TRBJ2-7	many	TGTGCCAGCAGCTTAGGGAGTCAGGAGATTTCCTACGAGCAGTACTTC	CASSLGSQEISYEQYF
TRBV28	TRBD2	TRBJ2-2	.	TGTGCCAGCAGTTTAACTAGCGGGGGGGCCGAGGAGCTGTTTTTT	CASSLTSGGAEELFF
TRBV20-1	TRBD1	TRBJ2-7	many	TGCAGTGCTGAGTACGGACAGGGGCCCCCCTACGAGCAGTACTTC	CSAEYGQGPPYEQYF
TRBV4-3	TRBD2	TRBJ2-3	.	TGCGCCAGCAGCCAAGATTTGGCTACGGGAGGCCGAACCAGCACAGATACGCAGTATTTT	CASSQDLATGGRTSTDTQYF
TRBV6-5	.	TRBJ1-2	.	TGTGCCAGCAGTTATTTGTGGGGGGGCGGTGGCTACACCTTC	CASSYLWGGGGYTF
TRBV18	.	TRBJ2-5	few	TGTGCCAGCTCACCAGGTTTCCTAGAGACCCAGTACTTC	CASSPGFLETQYF
TRBV9	TRBD2	TRBJ2-7	few	TGTGCCAGCAGCATTAGCGGGGGGGGTTCGTCCGAGCAGTACTTC	CASSISGGGSSEQYF
TRBV6-5	TRBD1	TRBJ1-2	few	TGTGCCAGTCACTCGACAGGGGGCTCGGGCTATGGCTACACCTTC	CASHSTGGSGYGYTF
TRBV18	.	TRBJ2-5	few	TGTGCCAGCTCCTCAGGGGCTAGCGGACAAGAGACCCAGTACTTC	CASSSGASGQETQYF
TRBV12-3/TRBV12-4	.	TRBJ1-2	many	TGTGCCAGCAGTTTCCCCGGGGGCCAAAACTATGGCTACACCTTC	CASSFPGGQNYGYTF
TRBV7-7	TRBD1	TRBJ2-5	few	TGTGCCAGCAGCCGGGACAGGGAGGTTGAGACCCAGTACTTC	CASSRDREVETQYF
TRBV7-9	.	TRBJ1-2	.	TGTGCCAGCACTCAGGTGGTAGACGGCTACACCTTC	CASTQVVDGYTF
TRBV7-6	.	TRBJ1-2	many	TGTGCCAGCAGCTTGGACAGCTCGGGCTATGGCTACACCTTC	CASSLDSSGYGYTF
TRBV29-1	.	TRBJ1-1	few	TGCAGCGTTGTTCCTGGGGGGCAGAACACTGAAGCTTTCTTT	CSVVPGGQNTEAFF
TRBV29-1	.	TRBJ2-1	many	TGCAGCGTTGAAGATAGGGGGTTAGGTGAGCAGTTCTTC	CSVEDRGLGEQFF
TRBV29-1	.	TRBJ2-7	.	TGCAGCGTTGGGCCCGGGACAAGCTACGAGCAGTACTTC	CSVGPGTSYEQYF
TRBV6-1	TRBD2	TRBJ2-4	few	TGTGCCACGGAAGCGGGGGGGCCCCCCCTCCTGTACTTC	CATEAGGPPLLYF
TRBV2	TRBD2	TRBJ2-1	few	TGTGCCAGCAGTGAAAGGGTATCGGCTAGCGGATCCTACAATGAGCAGTTCTTC	CASSERVSASGSYNEQFF
TRBV7-2	.	TRBJ1-6	.	TGTGCCAGCAGCTTAAAAGGGGCCAGCTCCTATAATTCACCCCTCCACTTT	CASSLKGASSYNSPLHF
TRBV4-3	.	TRBJ1-2	once	TGCGCCAGCAGCCCCGTAAGCCTTAACTATGGCTACACCTTC	CASSPVSLNYGYTF
TRBV6-6	TRBD2	TRBJ2-1	.	TGTGCCAGCAGTGCGACTAGCGGGGATAGGCAGTTCTTC	CASSATSGDRQFF
TRBV20-1	.	TRBJ2-7	few	TGCAGTGCTAGGCCGCCGGACAGCCCCTACGAGCAGTACTTC	CSARPPDSPYEQYF
TRBV29-1	TRBD1	TRBJ2-3	.	TGCAGCGCACGAGCAGGGGGCCAAGATACGCAGTATTTT	CSARAGGQDTQYF
TRBV11-2	TRBD2	TRBJ2-5	few	TGTGCCAGCAGCTTACTAGCGGCTGCCCTGCGGGAGACCCAGTACTTC	CASSLLAAALRETQYF
TRBV20-1	.	TRBJ2-4	many	TGCAGTGCCGGCTCCCGGGAAATTGTAAACATTCAGTACTTC	CSAGSREIVNIQYF
TRBV6-1	TRBD2	TRBJ2-7	many	TGTGCCAGCAAACTCAGCGGGAGCGACGAGCAGTACTTC	CASKLSGSDEQYF
TRBV20-1	.	TRBJ2-6	.	TGCAGTGCTCCACTTTGCAACGTCCTGACTTTC	CSAPLCNVLTF
TRBV30	.	TRBJ1-2	.	TGTGCCTGGAGTGTACTTCAGGGATATGGCTACACCTTC	CAWSVLQGYGYTF
TRBV5-1	TRBD2	TRBJ2-7	.	TGCGCCAACAGCTTGGAAGGGACTAGCTCCTACGAGCAGTACTTC	CANSLEGTSSYEQYF
TRBV11-2	.	TRBJ2-4	many	TGTGCCAGCAGCTTACATCGGGCCAAAAACATTCAGTACTTC	CASSLHRAKNIQYF
TRBV5-1	TRBD1	TRBJ2-7	.	TGCGCCAGCAGCTTAAGTCCGGGGACAGAGCCCTACGAGCAGTACTTC	CASSLSPGTEPYEQYF
TRBV9	TRBD2	TRBJ2-1	.	TGTGCCAGCAGCGTAGCTCCCCTAGCGGAGAGCTCCTACAATGAGCAGTTCTTC	CASSVAPLAESSYNEQFF